A single T cell receptor beta chain is shown here with its context. The sample is drawn from a study of cytomegalovirus exposure and HLA in healthy donors. V was trimmed by 2 bases and J by 4 bases, leaving 11 bases between them. Germline V lookup: CDR1 SGHVS, CDR2 FNYEAQ. The CDR3 loop spans 14 amino acids. Primers included in the PCR were 60 Vbeta and 13 Jbeta primers. Produced via immunoSEQ multiplex PCR; TCRdb's table is partial and in-frame only. The sample records about 190,000 clones, roughly 80% being singletons. The source of this sequence is a woman aged 18 to 35 in good health and CMV-seronegative. The sequencing sample was made of PBMCs. The chain joins TRBV7-6 to TRBJ1-1; D not certain. In DNA form, the CDR3 reads TGTGCCAGCAGCTTATCACCTCCGAGCACTGAAGCTTTCTTT. Translated: CASSLSPPSTEAFF.